The T cell receptor (beta chain) under discussion was sequenced for a study of T cell responses to AZD1222 COVID-19 vaccine. Study-level information: Second-dose timings of about 4 or about 12 weeks were pooled.

Turning to this clone: Its antigen is unidentified.

Germline V gene sequence: CDR1 SGHRS, CDR2 YFSETQ. The V and J ends lost 5 bases and 4 bases respectively, with 13 bases between them. The CDR3 contains 14 residues. Here immunoSEQ multiplex PCR was the method, and the copy in TCRdb shows in-frame clones only, minus some. The sample holds more than 150,000 clones, roughly 92% seen once. Study-wide results and limits: Clonal diversity may have been underestimated in mostly white British donors. Nearly half of spike-specific TCRs reportedly target unmutated variant regions. The study identified only 6 or 7 AZD1222 recipients as seropositive at baseline.

The sample in question was peripheral blood, obtained on day 0 of AZD1222 vaccination. The receptor was derived from an adult in good health. The chain recombines TRBV5-1 with TRBJ2-1, with D perhaps matching TRBD1 (6 bases). This CDR3 reads CASRETGQYNEQFF. The CDR3 nucleotides are TGCGCCAGCAGGGAGACCGGACAGTACAATGAGCAGTTCTTC.